This T cell receptor beta chain was identified during a study of shared clonotypes between healthy human individuals. Germline V gene sequence: CDR1 GTSNPN, CDR2 SVGIG (reference sequence). The J segment lost 5 bases and the V segment lost 5 bases, leaving 5 bases of the junction unmatched. The CDR3 contains 13 residues. The data were produced by immunoSEQ multiplex PCR, yet TCRdb's version contains in-frame clones alone and is incomplete. The sample shows some 2,100,000 clones, 90% to 97% of them seen only once. About this clone itself: Within the sample, other DNA sequences also encode this same CDR3.

Sequenced material: naive CD4+ T cells sorted from blood. As for subset: CD45RA+ positively selected. The source of this sequence is a man younger than 35 in good health. V is TRBV30 and J is TRBJ1-1, with 10 bases fitting TRBD1. The CDR3 DNA reads as TGTGCCTGGTCAGGGACAGGGGTAACTGAAGCTTTCTTT. Encoded protein: CAWSGTGVTEAFF.